This TCR beta chain was recovered during a study of breast tumors, draining lymph nodes, adjacent tissues. The CDR3 has 15 amino acids. Germline trimming cut 2 bases from V and 2 bases from J; bases unmatched to any gene: 6. Germline V gives CDR1 SGDLS, CDR2 YYNGEE. Using its own MiXCR run on the multiplex PCR reads, TCRdb lists one record per CDR3 protein. This sample has roughly 20,000 distinct CDR3 sequences, with 41% found just once. Worth noting for this clonotype: The antigen remains unidentified.

Regarding the study as a whole: Tumor and nontumor repertoires were significantly more similar in luminal-like than in basal-like breast cancer. Tumors had less TCR diversity than lymph nodes, more than nontumor tissue. Data only fit, rather than demonstrated, lymph node origin of most tumor T cells. Findings are consistent with lymph node origin and intratumoral expansion of most tumor T cells.

Sequenced sample: breast tumor tissue. The receptor comes from a female donor with breast cancer. Some clones in this sample may be carry-over from other donors' samples. The genes are TRBV9 and TRBJ2-5; 7 bases agree with TRBD2. The CDR3 loop reads CASSVMGGFQETQYF. In DNA, the CDR3 is TGTGCCAGCAGCGTTATGGGAGGGTTTCAAGAGACCCAGTACTTC.